Shown below are 31 T cell receptor beta chains from a single sample sequenced in a study of CD8 T cells in Susac syndrome (dated by TCRdb to the late 2010s). The library was obtained by the immunoSEQ multiplex PCR assay. RNA was extracted using the RNeasy kit, and about 0.45 to 1 microgram was reverse transcribed with random hexamers. In-frame beta chains were kept once TCRdb had trimmed the public reads at Q25 with fastp and called clones with MiXCR. Here each entry gathers all rows of one CDR3 protein and keeps the most common genes and DNA. The sample table holds under 200,000 distinct CDR3 sequences, of which 95% to 97% were seen once. About 0.12% of the sample is taken by the ten largest. Material: CD4+ T cells from PBMCs. The receptors come from a human donor with Susac syndrome.

This clonotype was seen a handful of times. The CDR3 here is CSGGTANYGYTF. CDR3 in DNA: TGCAGCGGGGGGACAGCTAACTATGGCTACACCTTC. The rearrangement joins TRBV29-1 to TRBJ1-2; 7 bases align to TRBD1. The germline V gene has CDR1 SQVTM and CDR2 ANQGSEA. J lost 0 bases, V lost 7 bases, and 2 bases had no gene match. This CDR3 contains 12 residues.

The V call is TRBV5-1, the J call TRBJ1-1; D is undetermined. CDR1 is SGHRS and CDR2 is YFSETQ in the germline V gene. V was cut by 5 bases and J by 4 bases, with 18 bases left in between. CDR3 length: 15 residues. CDR3 residues: CASRAGARVSTEAFF. The CDR3 nucleotides read TGCGCCAGCAGGGCGGGCGCACGGGTGAGCACTGAAGCTTTCTTT. Together with reference TRBV5-1 and TRBJ1-1, the CDR3 gives the full variable domain: KAGVTQTPRYLIKTRGQQVTLSCSPISGHRSVSWYQQTPGQGLQFLFEYFSETQRNKGNFPGRFSGRQFSNSRSEMNVSTLELGDSALYLCASRAGARVSTEAFFGQGTRLTVV.

The V and J genes are TRBV27 and TRBJ2-7; 8 bases align to TRBD1. The V and J ends lost 2 bases and 5 bases, in that order; junction bases with no gene match: 8. The CDR3 runs to 15 residues. Looked up from germline, CDR1 is MNHEY and CDR2 is SMNVEV (reference sequence). CDR3 in DNA: TGTGCCAGCAGTTTACCCGGACAGGGAAGGCACGAGCAGTACTTC. Amino acids: CASSLPGQGRHEQYF.

The chain couples TRBV29-1 to TRBJ2-7; D is possibly TRBD2 (6 bases). V dropped 3 bases and J dropped 0 bases, with 12 bases sitting between them. This CDR3 contains 14 residues. Germline V CDR1 and CDR2: SQVTM, ANQGSEA. DNA for the CDR3: TGCAGCGTTGAGCCCGGGGGAAGCTCCTACGAGCAGTACTTC. Translating it yields CSVEPGGSSYEQYF.

The genes are TRBV12-3 or TRBV12-4 and TRBJ1-2; TRBD1 might be the D (5 bases). The CDR3 contains 12 residues. The V gene lost 6 bases and the J gene lost 7 bases, with 12 bases spanning the gap. CDR3 in amino acids: CASSPGGGGYTF. The CDR3 DNA is TGTGCCAGCAGCCCGGGGGGGGGTGGCTACACCTTC.

The chain links TRBV3-1 to TRBJ2-2, with D perhaps matching TRBD1 or TRBD2 (5 bases each). This CDR3 comprises 18 residues. The V end was cut by 1 base, the J end by 3 bases, with 18 bases between. The germline V gene encodes CDR1 LGHDT and CDR2 YNNKEL (reference sequence). This CDR3 is CASSQAFPGRMYTGELFF. DNA of the CDR3: TGTGCCAGCAGCCAAGCCTTTCCGGGACGTATGTACACCGGGGAGCTGTTTTTT.

The DNA for the CDR3 is TGTGCCACCAGCAGAGTGAACAGACGGGGTTCACCCCTCCACTTT. The encoded protein is CATSRVNRRGSPLHF. The chain carries TRBV15 and TRBJ1-6; D not certain. Trimming took off 1 base at V and 9 bases at J, with 13 bases between the two ends. CDR3 length equals 15 residues. Germline V gene sequence: CDR1 LNHNV, CDR2 YYDKDF (reference sequence).

CDR3 bases: TGTGCCAGCAGTAGGAGCGCTGGGGCCAACGTCCTGACTTTC. It codes for CASSRSAGANVLTF. This rearrangement joins TRBV6-2 or TRBV6-3 to TRBJ2-6; D unclear. From germline, CDR1 is MNHEY and CDR2 SVGEGT. The CDR3 is 14 amino acids. Trimming removed 5 bases at V and 2 bases at J, with 7 bases between.

The chain couples TRBV11-3 to TRBJ2-1, with 7 bases fitting TRBD2. The ends lost 3 bases at V and 5 bases at J; junction bases unmatched: 7. The CDR3 extends over 15 amino acids. The germline V gene has CDR1 SGHNT and CDR2 YENEEA. This CDR3 is CASSFRRGVDNEQFF. The CDR3 nucleotides read TGTGCCAGCAGCTTCCGTCGGGGGGTTGACAATGAGCAGTTCTTC. Variable domain in full (rest from reference TRBV11-3 and TRBJ2-1): EAGVVQSPRYKIIEKKQPVAFWCNPISGHNTLYWYLQNLGQGPELLIRYENEEAVDDSQLPKDRFSAERLKGVDSTLKIQPAELGDSAVYLCASSFRRGVDNEQFFGPGTRLTVL.

The CDR3 spells CASRGGGNEQFF. Here the CDR3 DNA reads TGTGCCAGCAGAGGGGGGGGGAATGAGCAGTTCTTC. The V call is TRBV11-3, the J call TRBJ2-1; the D gene is possibly TRBD2 (7 bases). This CDR3 is 12 amino acids long. Germline lookup yields CDR1 SGHNT and CDR2 YENEEA. V gave up 6 bases and J gave up 7 bases, with 10 bases separating them.

The rearrangement links TRBV19 to TRBJ2-5, with a weak D call TRBD2 (6 bases). The CDR3 totals 13 residues. Germline V gene lookup returns CDR1 LNHDA and CDR2 SQIVND (reference sequence). Trimming stripped 5 bases from V and 2 bases from J, with 9 bases between. CDR3 DNA sequence: TGTGCCAGTAGTGGGGGACTTCAAGAGACCCAGTACTTC. This encodes CASSGGLQETQYF.

CDR3 nucleotide sequence: TGTGCCTGGAGGGGACACCACACCCACACTGAAGCTTTCTTT. It specifies CAWRGHHTHTEAFF. The V gene is TRBV30, the J gene TRBJ1-1; possible D gene TRBD1, 6 bases. Germline V gene data show CDR1 as GTSNPN and CDR2 as SVGIG (reference sequence). With 3 bases removed from V and 3 bases from J, the gap between germline ends came to 14 bases. This CDR3 is 14 amino acids long.

V usage is TRBV20-1 and J usage is TRBJ2-1; D gene uncertain. CDR1 DFQATT and CDR2 SNEGSKA come from the germline V gene (reference sequence). The CDR3 is 12 residues long. Between the trimmed V and J ends, which lost 3 bases and 8 bases, there was a span of 11 bases. CDR3 DNA sequence: TGCAGTGCTAGTTCCAGTGGGCATGAGCAGTTCTTC. Protein product: CSASSSGHEQFF.

This chain joins TRBV12-3 or TRBV12-4 and TRBJ2-1; weak D call: TRBD2 (5 bases). Deletions cut 5 bases from V and 5 bases from J, with 16 bases between. The CDR3 is made up of 15 amino acids. The CDR3 DNA reads TGTGCCAGCAGTATGGACTCCGCTCCGAACAATGAGCAGTTCTTC. Its translation: CASSMDSAPNNEQFF.

The CDR3 sequence is CSVATGTGTTDTQYF. CDR3 in DNA: TGCAGCGTTGCTACCGGGACAGGGACCACAGATACGCAGTATTTT. The V call is TRBV29-1, the J call TRBJ2-3; 9 bases line up with TRBD1. Germline V gene lookup returns CDR1 SQVTM and CDR2 ANQGSEA. The CDR3 sequence is 15 residues long. After removal of 4 bases from V and 2 bases from J, the junction contained 7 bases not matched to a gene.

The V gene is TRBV28, the J gene TRBJ2-1; 10 bases line up with TRBD1. The CDR3 spans 16 residues. Germline V gene data show CDR1 as MDHEN and CDR2 as SYDVKM. J lost 5 bases, V lost 2 bases, and 6 bases had no gene match. The CDR3, as DNA: TGTGCCAGCAGTTTAATGGGACAGGGGAAAGACAATGAGCAGTTCTTC. It specifies CASSLMGQGKDNEQFF.

This clonotype was found once. The rearrangement uses TRBV2 and TRBJ2-1; D is perhaps TRBD2 (5 bases). The CDR3 loop spans 14 amino acids. With 3 bases removed from V and 5 bases from J, the gap between germline ends came to 11 bases. Germline V gene lookup returns CDR1 SNHLY and CDR2 FYNNEI. CDR3 DNA sequence: TGTGCCAGCAGTGAGAGCGGAAGCCACAATGAGCAGTTCTTC. It codes for CASSESGSHNEQFF.

The V and J genes are TRBV30 and TRBJ2-5; D not certain. The CDR3 has 15 amino acids. Germline-derived CDR1 and CDR2 are GTSNPN and SVGIG (reference sequence). V gave up 1 base and J gave up 2 bases, with 14 bases separating them. The CDR3 reads CAWSDKRPAQETQYF. Written as DNA, the CDR3 is TGTGCCTGGAGTGATAAGCGCCCAGCGCAAGAGACCCAGTACTTC.

This clonotype was detected once. This chain connects TRBV4-1 to TRBJ2-5, with unresolved D. CDR1 MGHRA and CDR2 YSYEKL come from the germline V gene. Trimming removed 2 bases at V and 1 base at J, with 8 bases between. The CDR3 is 14 residues long. The CDR3 is CASSQRPSQETQYF. The DNA for the CDR3 is TGCGCCAGCAGCCAACGGCCCAGCCAAGAGACCCAGTACTTC.

This clonotype came up once. The rearrangement links TRBV5-1 to TRBJ2-1; D call uncertain. Germline V gives CDR1 SGHRS, CDR2 YFSETQ. The CDR3 contains 12 residues. V lost 3 bases and J 4 bases, leaving 5 bases between the germline ends. CDR3 in amino acids: CASSSAYNEQFF. In DNA form, the CDR3 reads TGCGCCAGCAGCTCTGCTTACAATGAGCAGTTCTTC. Looking up the rest from reference TRBV5-1 and TRBJ2-1 gives the full variable domain: KAGVTQTPRYLIKTRGQQVTLSCSPISGHRSVSWYQQTPGQGLQFLFEYFSETQRNKGNFPGRFSGRQFSNSRSEMNVSTLELGDSALYLCASSSAYNEQFFGPGTRLTVL.

The gene calls are TRBV5-1 and TRBJ2-1, with D perhaps TRBD1 or TRBD2 (5 bases each). Per germline, CDR1 SGHRS and CDR2 YFSETQ. The CDR3 is made up of 14 amino acids. V dropped 0 bases and J dropped 8 bases, with 12 bases sitting between them. DNA for the CDR3: TGCGCCAGCAGCTTGGGGGGGAGAGGCGATGAGCAGTTCTTC. It specifies CASSLGGRGDEQFF.

The chain recombines TRBV29-1 with TRBJ1-2; 9 positions agree with TRBD1. This CDR3 has 12 amino acids. Looked up from germline, CDR1 is SQVTM and CDR2 is ANQGSEA. The ends lost 6 bases at V and 7 bases at J; junction bases unmatched: 6. CDR3 residues: CSVEGQGSGYTF. The CDR3 nucleotides are TGCAGCGTCGAGGGACAGGGTAGTGGCTACACCTTC.

This rearrangement joins TRBV30 to TRBJ2-5; no firm D call. CDR3 size: 12 residues. V was clipped by 0 bases and J by 4 bases, with 6 bases between them. CDR1 is GTSNPN, CDR2 SVGIG, per germline (reference sequence). The CDR3 DNA reads as TGTGCCTGGAGTGTCCAACGAGAGACCCAGTACTTC. Translated: CAWSVQRETQYF.

This clonotype was detected only once. V and J are TRBV6-5 and TRBJ1-4; TRBD1 agrees at 10 bases. The J segment lost 7 bases and the V segment lost 11 bases, leaving 7 bases of the junction unmatched. Per the germline V gene, CDR1 is MNHEY and CDR2 is SVGAGI. The CDR3 runs 13 residues. CDR3 coding DNA: TGTGCCTCGGGGGACAGGGGAATTGAAAAACTGTTTTTT. Its translation is CASGDRGIEKLFF.

The chain has TRBV2 and TRBJ2-3; D possibly corresponds to TRBD2 (5 bases). CDR1 SNHLY and CDR2 FYNNEI come from the germline V gene. V was trimmed by 11 bases and J by 0 bases, leaving 18 bases between them. The CDR3 runs to 15 residues. CDR3 amino acids: CAGSRRDPSTDTQYF. DNA of the CDR3: TGTGCCGGATCCAGACGGGATCCTAGCACAGATACGCAGTATTTT.

The J gene is TRBJ2-2, the V gene TRBV3-1; the D is unclear. The length of the CDR3 is 14 residues. The germline gives CDR1 LGHDT, CDR2 YNNKEL (reference sequence). The germline V and J ends were trimmed by 3 bases and 6 bases, with 11 bases remaining between them. The CDR3 sequence is CASSHNRSPGELFF. The CDR3 region has the DNA TGTGCCAGCAGCCATAACAGATCCCCCGGGGAGCTGTTTTTT.

This clonotype was counted a few times. The rearrangement joins TRBV7-2 to TRBJ2-5; D is unclear. The V gene lost 8 bases and the J gene lost 4 bases, with 11 bases spanning the gap. CDR1 SGHTA and CDR2 FQGNSA come from the germline V gene. This CDR3 is built from 12 residues. The CDR3: CASSLKRETQYF. CDR3 nucleotides: TGTGCCAGCTCACTCAAGAGAGAGACCCAGTACTTC.

The genes are TRBV11-2 and TRBJ2-5; no reliable D call. V was trimmed by 8 bases and J by 1 base, leaving 14 bases between them. Germline V lookup: CDR1 SGHAT, CDR2 FQNNGV. The CDR3 is 14 residues long. CDR3 sequence (DNA): TGTGCCAGCTGGTTATCCGGGTCCCAAGAGACCCAGTACTTC. Translation: CASWLSGSQETQYF.

The gene calls are TRBV6-2 or TRBV6-3 and TRBJ1-2; D call uncertain. Germline V gene sequence: CDR1 MNHEY, CDR2 SVGEGT. Between the trimmed V and J ends, which lost 4 bases and 4 bases, there was a span of 19 bases. The CDR3 is 16 residues long. The chain's CDR3 is CASSSETTGFLYGYTF. The DNA of the CDR3 is TGTGCCAGCAGTTCGGAAACAACGGGATTCCTCTATGGCTACACCTTC.

The chain joins TRBV5-6 to TRBJ1-5, with D unclear. CDR1 SGHDT and CDR2 YYEEEE come from the germline V gene. Trimming pared 4 bases from V and 6 bases from J, leaving 14 bases between. This CDR3 spans 14 amino acids. The CDR3 protein is CASSPSSGVQPQHF. As DNA, the CDR3 is TGTGCCAGCAGCCCCTCTTCCGGCGTTCAGCCCCAGCATTTT.

The chain employs TRBV12-2 and TRBJ2-7; the table assigns TRBD1, which was not confirmed against the DNA. TRBV12-2 is flagged as a pseudogene. This CDR3 has 15 amino acids. The CDR3 loop reads CASRLVRGAGYEQYV. The CDR3 DNA follows: TGTGCAAGTCGCTTAGTAAGAGGGGCGGGCTACGAGCAGTACGTC.